This T cell receptor beta chain appears in the sequencing data of a study of breast tumors, draining lymph nodes, adjacent tissues. The study, taken as a whole, reports: Compared with lymph nodes, tumors were less diverse; compared with nontumor tissue, more.

CDR3 length: 14 amino acids. Germline V lookup: CDR1 SGDLS, CDR2 YYNGEE. Germline trimming cut 4 bases from V and 7 bases from J; bases unmatched to any gene: 7. The lymph nodes were axillary draining lymph nodes from breast cancer patients. TCRdb recomputed calls from the multiplex PCR reads with MiXCR, one row per CDR3 protein. Of 150,000 to 200,000 distinct CDR3 sequences listed, roughly a third are singletons. This clonotype was seen at least ten times. Its specificity is not known. This TCR derives from a female donor with breast cancer. Some clones in this sample may be carry-over from other donors' samples. The chain recombines TRBV9 with TRBJ1-5, with TRBD1 matching 8 bases. The sample taken for sequencing was axillary lymph node tissue. In DNA, the CDR3 is TGTGCCAGCAGCATTGGACAGGGTAACCAGCCCCAGCATTTT. Protein product: CASSIGQGNQPQHF.